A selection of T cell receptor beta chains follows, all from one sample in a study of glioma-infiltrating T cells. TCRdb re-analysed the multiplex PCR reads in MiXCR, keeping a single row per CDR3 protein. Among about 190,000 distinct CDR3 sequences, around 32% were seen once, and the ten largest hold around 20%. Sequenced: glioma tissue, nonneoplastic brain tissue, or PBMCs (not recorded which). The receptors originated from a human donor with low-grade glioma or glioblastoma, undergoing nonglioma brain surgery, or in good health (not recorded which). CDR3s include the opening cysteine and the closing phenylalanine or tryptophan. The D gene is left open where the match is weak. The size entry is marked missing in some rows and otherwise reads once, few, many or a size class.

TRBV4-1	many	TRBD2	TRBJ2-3	TGCGCCAGCAGCCAACTAGCGGGAGTTATAGATACGCAGTATTTT	CASSQLAGVIDTQYF
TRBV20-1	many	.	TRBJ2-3	TGCAGTGCTACTTCCCCCGGGACTACAGATACGCAGTATTTT	CSATSPGTTDTQYF
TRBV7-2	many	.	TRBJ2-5	TGTGCCAGCAGCTCCACCGGACAAGAGACCCAGTACTTC	CASSSTGQETQYF
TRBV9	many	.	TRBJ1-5	TGTGCCAGCAGCTTAGACGTAGGCAATCAGCCCCAGCATTTT	CASSLDVGNQPQHF
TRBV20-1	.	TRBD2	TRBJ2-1	TGCAGTGCTAGTATAGCGGGAGTCGATGAGCAGTTCTTC	CSASIAGVDEQFF
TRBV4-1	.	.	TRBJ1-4	TGCGCCAGCAGCCAAGGGGGGCGGGTTAATGAAAAACTGTTTTTT	CASSQGGRVNEKLFF
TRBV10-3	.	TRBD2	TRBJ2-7	TGTGCCATCAGTGGAGCGGGAGGGTCCTACGAGCAGTACTTC	CAISGAGGSYEQYF
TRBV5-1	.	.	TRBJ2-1	TGCGCCAGCACCCGTACCGGGGACTGGAACAATGAGCAGTTCTTC	CASTRTGDWNNEQFF
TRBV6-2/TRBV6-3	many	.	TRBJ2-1	TGTGCCAGCAGTTACAATATCGGTGAGCAGTTCTTC	CASSYNIGEQFF
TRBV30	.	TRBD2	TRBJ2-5	TGTGCCTGGACCGGGAGGGGGACCCAGTACTTC	CAWTGRGTQYF
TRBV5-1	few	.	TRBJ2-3	TGCGCCAGCAGCTTGGATGTGGGGTCCCCGGATACGCAGTATTTT	CASSLDVGSPDTQYF
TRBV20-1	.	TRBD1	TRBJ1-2	TGCAGTGCAAACGGACAGGGTGACTATGGCTACACCTTC	CSANGQGDYGYTF
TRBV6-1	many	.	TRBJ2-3	TGTGCCAGCAGTACGGCGGGAGATACGCAGTATTTT	CASSTAGDTQYF
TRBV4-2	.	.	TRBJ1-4	TGTGCCAGCAGCCAAGAATCAGGGATAGGTAATGAAAAACTGTTTTTT	CASSQESGIGNEKLFF
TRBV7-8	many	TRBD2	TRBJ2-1	TGTGCCAGCAGCTTTCTAGCGGGAGGAGGTAATGAGCAGTTCTTC	CASSFLAGGGNEQFF
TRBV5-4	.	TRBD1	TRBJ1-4	TGTGCCAGCAGCCACCAGGGGGCGACTGAAAAACTGTTTTTT	CASSHQGATEKLFF
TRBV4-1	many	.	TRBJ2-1	TGCGCCAGCAGCCAAGACCGGGAAAATGAGCAGTTCTTC	CASSQDRENEQFF
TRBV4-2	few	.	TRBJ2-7	TGTGCCAGCAGCCCGTATACACAGGAAACCACCTACGAGCAGTACTTC	CASSPYTQETTYEQYF
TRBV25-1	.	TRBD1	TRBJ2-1	TGTGCCAGCGGACAACAGGGGGCCGGGAATGAGCAGTTCTTC	CASGQQGAGNEQFF
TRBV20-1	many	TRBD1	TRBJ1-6	TGCAGTGCTACCGGGACAGATAATTCACCCCTCCACTTT	CSATGTDNSPLHF
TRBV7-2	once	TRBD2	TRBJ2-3	TGTGCCAGCAGCTTTATAGCGGGAGCCGGTATAGATACGCAGTATTTT	CASSFIAGAGIDTQYF
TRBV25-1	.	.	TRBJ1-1	TGTGCCAGCTTTGAGATCGGGGGGGTCAACACTGAAGCTTTCTTT	CASFEIGGVNTEAFF
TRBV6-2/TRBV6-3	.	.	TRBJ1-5	TGTGCCAGCAGTCGAGTTGGAGGGGAAGGCAATCAGCCCCGGCATTTT	CASSRVGGEGNQPRHF
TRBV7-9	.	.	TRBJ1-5	TGTGCCGGCACCAGGGAGGGGGTTCAGCCCCAGCATTTT	CAGTREGVQPQHF
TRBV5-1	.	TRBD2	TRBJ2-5	TGCGCCAGCAGCTTCGGACTAGCGGGAGGAGAGACCCAGTACTTC	CASSFGLAGGETQYF
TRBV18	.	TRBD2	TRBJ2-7	TGTGCCAGCTCACATAGCGGGGAATCTCCCTACGAGCAGTACTTC	CASSHSGESPYEQYF
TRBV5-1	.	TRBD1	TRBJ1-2	TGCGCCAGCAGCGACGGGACAGACTATGGCTACACCTTC	CASSDGTDYGYTF
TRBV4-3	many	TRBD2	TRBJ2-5	TGCGCCAGCAGCCAAGATAGGACTAGCTCCAAGACCCAGTACTTC	CASSQDRTSSKTQYF
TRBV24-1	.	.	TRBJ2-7	TGTGCCACCAATGATTACCAGGGAAACGAGCAGTACTTC	CATNDYQGNEQYF
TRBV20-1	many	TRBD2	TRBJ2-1	TGCAGTGCTAGAATGCCTAGCGGAACCTACAATGAGCAGTTCTTC	CSARMPSGTYNEQFF
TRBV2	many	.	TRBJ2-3	TGTGCCAGCAGTGACGTACGGGGAGATACGCAGTATTTT	CASSDVRGDTQYF
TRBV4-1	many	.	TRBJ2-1	TGCGCCAGCAGCCAAGCAGGATCCCAGGTAAGGGGACCCAATGAGCAGTTCTTC	CASSQAGSQVRGPNEQFF
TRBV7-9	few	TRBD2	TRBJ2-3	TGTGCCAGCAGCTTAGGGCCAGCGGGAGGGACAGATACGCAGTATTTT	CASSLGPAGGTDTQYF
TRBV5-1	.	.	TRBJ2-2	TGCGCCAGCAGAGTACCTAACACCGGGGAGCTGTTTTTT	CASRVPNTGELFF
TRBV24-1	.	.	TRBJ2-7	TGTGCCACCAGTGGCCCGATATCTTACGAGCAGTACTTC	CATSGPISYEQYF
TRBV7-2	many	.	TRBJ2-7	TGTGCCAGCAGCTTCGACCACTCCTACGAGCAGTACTTC	CASSFDHSYEQYF
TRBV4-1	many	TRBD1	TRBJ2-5	TGCGCCAGCAGCCAACCGGACAGGCCGGAGACCCAGTACTTC	CASSQPDRPETQYF
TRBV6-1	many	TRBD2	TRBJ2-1	TGTGCCAGCATGGAGCGGGAGTGGTACAATGAGCAGTTCTTC	CASMEREWYNEQFF
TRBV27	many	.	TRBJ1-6	TGTGCCAGCAGCAAAACCCGGGACGCTGACGTGTCACCCCTCCACTTT	CASSKTRDADVSPLHF
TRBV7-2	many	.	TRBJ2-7	TGTGCCAGCAGCTTAGCGCCACCAGTAGCCCACGAGCAGTACTTC	CASSLAPPVAHEQYF
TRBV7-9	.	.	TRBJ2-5	TGTGCCAGCAGCCCACCCATGACAGTGACCCAGCACTTC	CASSPPMTVTQHF
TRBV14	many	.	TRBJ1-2	TGTGCCAGCAGACTGACAGGCCACTATGGCTACACCTTC	CASRLTGHYGYTF
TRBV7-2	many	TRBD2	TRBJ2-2	TGTGCCAGCAGCTTATTCTTAGCGGGAGTACCTGGGGAGCTGTTTTTT	CASSLFLAGVPGELFF
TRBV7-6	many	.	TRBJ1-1	TGTGCCAGCAGCCTAGAAGCAATCGGGACACACCAGGATGTAGCTTTCTTT	CASSLEAIGTHQDVAFF
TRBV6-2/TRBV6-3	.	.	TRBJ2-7	TGTGCCAGCAGTCACGGGGACTACGAGCAGTACTTC	CASSHGDYEQYF
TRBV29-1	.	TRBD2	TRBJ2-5	TGCAGCGTTGACGGGGGGGCAGAGACCCAGTACTTC	CSVDGGAETQYF
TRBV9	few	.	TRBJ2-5	TGTGCCAGCAGCGTATTCAGTCAAGAGACCCAGTACTTC	CASSVFSQETQYF
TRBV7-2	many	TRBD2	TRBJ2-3	TGTGCCAGCAGCTTACGACTAGCGGGAGGATTAGATACGCAGTATTTT	CASSLRLAGGLDTQYF
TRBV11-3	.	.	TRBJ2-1	TGTGCCAGCAGCTCCCGAATATCAGGGGCCGATGAGCAGTTCTTC	CASSSRISGADEQFF
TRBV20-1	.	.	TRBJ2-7	TGCAGTGCTAGAGATCTCCTAGGTAGCAGGAGCTCCTACGAGCAGTACTTC	CSARDLLGSRSSYEQYF
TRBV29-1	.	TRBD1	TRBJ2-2	TGCAGCGCCGGACCCGGGACAGGGGCGGTCGGGGAGCTGTTTTTT	CSAGPGTGAVGELFF
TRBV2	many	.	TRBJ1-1	TGTGCCAGCAGTGCCCGGTGGGAACTCACTGAAGCTTTCTTT	CASSARWELTEAFF
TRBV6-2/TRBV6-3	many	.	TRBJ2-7	TGTGCCAGCGGAACCTACGAGCAGTACTTC	CASGTYEQYF
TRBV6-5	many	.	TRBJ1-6	TGTGCCAGCAGTTACTCCGCTTGGGGGGATTCACCCCTCCACTTT	CASSYSAWGDSPLHF
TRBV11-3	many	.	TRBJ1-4	TGTGCCAGCAGCTACTTAACTAATGAAAAACTGTTTTTT	CASSYLTNEKLFF
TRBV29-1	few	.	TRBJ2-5	TGCAGCGTTGACATGACCTTTGCTAGGGGAGAGACCCAGTACTTC	CSVDMTFARGETQYF